What follows describes a single T cell receptor beta chain. CDR3 and TCR beta VDJ profiling relied on genomic DNA as the template. TCRdb called the reads again in MiXCR, with one record for every CDR3 protein. The sample shows a few hundred thousand distinct CDR3 sequences, approximately 60% of them seen only once. The data were obtained in a study of CD8+CD57+ T cells in acquired aplastic anemia. On the study more broadly: Quantities of DNA derived from sorted CD4+ and CD8+ cells averaged roughly 3.4 ug.

All sequencing subjects had displayed CD8+CD57+ cell expansion on flow cytometry. Sequenced sample: sorted CD4+, CD8+, or CD8+CD57+ T cells (not recorded which) from PBMCs. This TCR was sampled from a human donor with aplastic anemia.

The CDR3 nucleotides read TGCAGTGCTGTGTCTACCCACGAGCAGTACTTC. Translating gives CSAVSTHEQYF. The chain is built from TRBV20-1 and TRBJ2-5, with no clear D. The tail of the sequence fits TRBJ2-7 better, so the J call may be wrong. CDR1 is DFQATT and CDR2 is SNEGSKA in the germline V gene (reference sequence). This CDR3 contains 11 residues.